This T cell receptor beta chain was identified during a study of PD-L1 blockade in urothelial cancer. TCRdb's copy holds only in-frame clones and misses some; the assay was immunoSEQ multiplex PCR. The table includes some 45,000 clones, about 87% detected once. Trimming removed 0 bases at V and 2 bases at J, with 10 bases between. CDR3 size: 15 residues. CDR1 SGHRS and CDR2 YFSETQ come from the germline V gene. This clonotype originated in an elderly man with urothelial cancer. The rearrangement joins TRBV5-1 to TRBJ2-3, with D possibly being TRBD1 (5 bases). Material: PBMCs, obtained around atezolizumab (anti-PD-L1) treatment. The CDR3 DNA follows: TGCGCCAGCAGCTTGGCGCAGGGCATCACAGATACGCAGTATTTT. Protein: CASSLAQGITDTQYF.